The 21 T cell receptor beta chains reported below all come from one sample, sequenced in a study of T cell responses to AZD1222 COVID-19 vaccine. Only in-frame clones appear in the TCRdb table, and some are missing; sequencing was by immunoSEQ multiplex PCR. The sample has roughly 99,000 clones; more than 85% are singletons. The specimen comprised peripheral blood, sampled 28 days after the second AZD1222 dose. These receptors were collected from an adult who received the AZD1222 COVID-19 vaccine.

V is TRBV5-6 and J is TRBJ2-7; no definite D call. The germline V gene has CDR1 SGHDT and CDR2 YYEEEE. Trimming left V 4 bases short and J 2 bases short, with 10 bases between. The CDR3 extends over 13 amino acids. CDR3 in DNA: TGTGCCAGCAGCGGAGCCGCAGCCTACGAGCAGTACTTC. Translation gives CASSGAAAYEQYF.

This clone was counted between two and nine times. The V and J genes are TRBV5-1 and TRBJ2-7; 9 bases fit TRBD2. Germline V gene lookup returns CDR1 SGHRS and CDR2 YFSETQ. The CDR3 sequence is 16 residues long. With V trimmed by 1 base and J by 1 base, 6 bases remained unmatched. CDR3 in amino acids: CASSLSLAGPSYEQYF. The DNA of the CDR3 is TGCGCCAGCAGCTTGAGTCTAGCGGGGCCATCCTACGAGCAGTACTTC.

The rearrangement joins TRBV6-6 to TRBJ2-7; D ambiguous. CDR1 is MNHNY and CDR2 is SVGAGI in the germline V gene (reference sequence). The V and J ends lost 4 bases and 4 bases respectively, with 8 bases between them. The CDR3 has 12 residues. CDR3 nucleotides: TGTGCCAGCAGTTCCTACAGTTACGAGCAGTACTTC. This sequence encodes CASSSYSYEQYF.

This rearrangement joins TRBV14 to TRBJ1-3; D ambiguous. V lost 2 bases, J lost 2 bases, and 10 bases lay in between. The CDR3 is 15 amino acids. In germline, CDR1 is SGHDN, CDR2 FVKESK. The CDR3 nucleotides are TGTGCCAGCAGCCAAATAGGAGGACCTGGAAACACCATATATTTT. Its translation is CASSQIGGPGNTIYF.

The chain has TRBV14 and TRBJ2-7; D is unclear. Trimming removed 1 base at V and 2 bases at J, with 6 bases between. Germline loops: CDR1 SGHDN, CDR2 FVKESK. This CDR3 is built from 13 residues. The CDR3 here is CASSQARAYEQYF. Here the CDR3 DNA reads TGTGCCAGCAGCCAAGCACGAGCCTACGAGCAGTACTTC.

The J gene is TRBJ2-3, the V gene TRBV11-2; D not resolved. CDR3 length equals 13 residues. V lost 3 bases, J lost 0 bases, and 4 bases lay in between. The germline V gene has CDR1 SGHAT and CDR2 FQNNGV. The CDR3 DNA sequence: TGTGCCAGCAGCTTGCCTAGCACAGATACGCAGTATTTT. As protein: CASSLPSTDTQYF.

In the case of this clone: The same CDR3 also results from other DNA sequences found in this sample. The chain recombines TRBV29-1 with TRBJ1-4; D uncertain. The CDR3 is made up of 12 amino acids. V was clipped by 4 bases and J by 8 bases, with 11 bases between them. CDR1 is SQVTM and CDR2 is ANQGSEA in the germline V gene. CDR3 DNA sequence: TGCAGCGTTGGAAGGGCGGGGGAAAAACTGTTTTTT. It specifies CSVGRAGEKLFF.

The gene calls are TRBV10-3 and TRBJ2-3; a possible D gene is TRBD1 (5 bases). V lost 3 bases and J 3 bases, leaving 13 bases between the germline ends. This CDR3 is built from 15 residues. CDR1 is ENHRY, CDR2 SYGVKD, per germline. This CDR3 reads CAISDQGDRTDTQYF. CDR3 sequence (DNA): TGTGCCATCAGTGATCAAGGGGATAGGACAGATACGCAGTATTTT.

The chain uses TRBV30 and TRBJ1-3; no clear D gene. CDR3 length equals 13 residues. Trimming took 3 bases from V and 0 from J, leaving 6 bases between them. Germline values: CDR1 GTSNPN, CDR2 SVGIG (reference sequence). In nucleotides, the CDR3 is TGTGCCTGGAGCCGAATCTCTGGAAACACCATATATTTT. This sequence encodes CAWSRISGNTIYF. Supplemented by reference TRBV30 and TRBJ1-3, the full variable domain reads SQTIHQWPATLVQPVGSPLSLECTVEGTSNPNLYWYRQAAGRGLQLLFYSVGIGQISSEVPQNLSASRPQDRQFILSSKKLLLSDSGFYLCAWSRISGNTIYFGEGSWLTVV.

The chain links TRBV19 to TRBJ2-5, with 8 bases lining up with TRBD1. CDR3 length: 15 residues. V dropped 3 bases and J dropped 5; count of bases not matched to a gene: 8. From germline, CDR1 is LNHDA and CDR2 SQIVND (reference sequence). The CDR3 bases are TGTGCCAGTAGTATGGCAGGGGGCGCAGGGGAGACCCAGTACTTC. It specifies CASSMAGGAGETQYF.

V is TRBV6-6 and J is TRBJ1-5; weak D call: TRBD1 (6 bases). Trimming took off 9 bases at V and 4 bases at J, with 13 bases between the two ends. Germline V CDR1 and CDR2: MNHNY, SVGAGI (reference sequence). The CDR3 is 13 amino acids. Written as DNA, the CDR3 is TGTGCCAGTCGACCGGACAGAAATCAGCCCCAGCATTTT. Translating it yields CASRPDRNQPQHF.

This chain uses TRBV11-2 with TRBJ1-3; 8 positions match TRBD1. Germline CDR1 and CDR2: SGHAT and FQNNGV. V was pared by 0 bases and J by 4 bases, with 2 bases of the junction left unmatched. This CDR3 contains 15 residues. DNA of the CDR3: TGTGCCAGCAGCTTAGAGTGGACAGGGGGAAACACCATATATTTT. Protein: CASSLEWTGGNTIYF. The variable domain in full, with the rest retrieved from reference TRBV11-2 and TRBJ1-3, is EAGVAQSPRYKIIEKRQSVAFWCNPISGHATLYWYQQILGQGPKLLIQFQNNGVVDDSQLPKDRFSAERLKGVDSTLKIQPAKLEDSAVYLCASSLEWTGGNTIYFGEGSWLTVV.

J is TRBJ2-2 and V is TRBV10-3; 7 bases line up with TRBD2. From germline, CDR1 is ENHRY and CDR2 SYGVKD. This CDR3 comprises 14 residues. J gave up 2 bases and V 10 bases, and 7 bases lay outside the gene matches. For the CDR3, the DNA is TGTGCCACGGGGATAGCGGGTAACACCGGGGAGCTGTTTTTT. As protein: CATGIAGNTGELFF.

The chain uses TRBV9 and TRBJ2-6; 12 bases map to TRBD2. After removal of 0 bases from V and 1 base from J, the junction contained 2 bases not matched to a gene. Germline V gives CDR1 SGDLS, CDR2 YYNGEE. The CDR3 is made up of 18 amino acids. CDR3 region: CASSVELAGGSGANVLTF. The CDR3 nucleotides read TGTGCCAGCAGCGTAGAACTAGCGGGAGGATCTGGGGCCAACGTCCTGACTTTC.

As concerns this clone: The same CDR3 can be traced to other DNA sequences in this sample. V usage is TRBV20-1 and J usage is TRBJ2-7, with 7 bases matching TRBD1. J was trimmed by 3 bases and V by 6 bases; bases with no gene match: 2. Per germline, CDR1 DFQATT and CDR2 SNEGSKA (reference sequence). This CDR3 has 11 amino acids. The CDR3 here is CSAGGVYEQYF. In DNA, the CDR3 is TGCAGTGCAGGGGGCGTCTACGAGCAGTACTTC.

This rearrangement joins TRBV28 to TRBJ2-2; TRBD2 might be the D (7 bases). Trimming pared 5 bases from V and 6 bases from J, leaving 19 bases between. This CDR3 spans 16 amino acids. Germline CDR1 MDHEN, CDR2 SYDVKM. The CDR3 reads CASSALGGGAAGELFF. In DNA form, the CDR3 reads TGTGCCAGCAGTGCACTTGGAGGGGGGGCGGCCGGGGAGCTGTTTTTT.

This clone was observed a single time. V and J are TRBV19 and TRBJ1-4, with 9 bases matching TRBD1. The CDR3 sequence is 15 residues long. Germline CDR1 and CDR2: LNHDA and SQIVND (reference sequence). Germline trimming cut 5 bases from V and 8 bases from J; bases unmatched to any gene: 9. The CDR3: CASSPYRGPGEKLFF. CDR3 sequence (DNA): TGTGCCAGTAGTCCCTACAGGGGGCCCGGAGAAAAACTGTTTTTT.

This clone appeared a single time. The CDR3 DNA sequence: TGTGCCAGCAGGAAAACAGGGGGCGCGGGCCAGCCCCAGCATTTT. Translation gives CASRKTGGAGQPQHF. The chain combines TRBV28 with TRBJ1-5, with 9 nucleotides matching TRBD1. There are 15 residues in the CDR3. With 6 bases clipped from V and 7 bases from J, the junction kept 10 bases outside the gene matches. Germline loops: CDR1 MDHEN, CDR2 SYDVKM.

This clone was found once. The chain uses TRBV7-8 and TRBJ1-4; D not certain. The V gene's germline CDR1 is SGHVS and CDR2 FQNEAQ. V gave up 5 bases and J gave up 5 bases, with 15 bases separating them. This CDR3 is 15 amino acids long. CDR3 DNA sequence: TGTGCCAGCAGCCCTACGGTGGGTACGAATGAAAAACTGTTTTTT. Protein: CASSPTVGTNEKLFF.

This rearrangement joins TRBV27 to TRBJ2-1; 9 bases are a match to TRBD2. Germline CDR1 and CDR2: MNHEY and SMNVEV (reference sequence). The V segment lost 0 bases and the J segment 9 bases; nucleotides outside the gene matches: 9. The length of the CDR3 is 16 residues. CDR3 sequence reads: CASSLSFSGSGGEQFF. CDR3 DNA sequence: TGTGCCAGCAGTTTATCGTTTAGCGGGAGTGGGGGTGAGCAGTTCTTC.

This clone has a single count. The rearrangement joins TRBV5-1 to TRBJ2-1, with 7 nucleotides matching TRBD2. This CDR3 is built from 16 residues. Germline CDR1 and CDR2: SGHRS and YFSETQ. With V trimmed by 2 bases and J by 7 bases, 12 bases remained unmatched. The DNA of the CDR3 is TGCGCCAGCAGCTTTGGTCTAGCGGCCATCGGGAATGAGCAGTTCTTC. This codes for CASSFGLAAIGNEQFF.